Each of the 3 T cell receptor beta chains below was sequenced from the same sample in a study of shared clonotypes between healthy human individuals. Generated by immunoSEQ multiplex PCR, the TCRdb table keeps only in-frame clones and is missing some. The sample lists some 1,600,000 clones, 98% occurring once. Material for sequencing was naive CD4+ T cells sorted from blood. Subset denoted: CD45RA+ positively selected. These receptors originate from a man under 40 in good health.

V usage is TRBV28 and J usage is TRBJ2-3; 10 positions match TRBD2. The CDR3 is made up of 15 amino acids. Germline loops: CDR1 MDHEN, CDR2 SYDVKM. Trimming took 3 bases from V and 3 from J; bases not matched to a gene: 3. The CDR3 region is CASSLPLAGTDTQYF. The CDR3 nucleotides read TGTGCCAGCAGTTTGCCACTAGCGGGAACAGATACGCAGTATTTT.

The chain has TRBV11-3 and TRBJ2-4, with 8 bases aligning to TRBD2. The CDR3 is 17 residues long. Germline V gives CDR1 SGHNT, CDR2 YENEEA. After removal of 2 bases from V and 9 bases from J, the junction contained 15 bases not matched to a gene. The CDR3 nucleotides read TGTGCCAGCAGCTTACGGTTAGCCCGACTAGCGTTGTGCATTCAGTACTTC. As protein: CASSLRLARLALCIQYF.

This rearrangement joins TRBV6-1 to TRBJ1-1; the D gene is possibly TRBD1 (5 bases). This CDR3 region has 13 residues. V gave up 7 bases and J gave up 5 bases, with 14 bases separating them. CDR1 and CDR2 (germline): MNHNS, SASEGT. The CDR3 loop reads CASILAKGTEAFF. CDR3 DNA sequence: TGTGCCAGCATCCTGGCTAAGGGGACTGAAGCTTTCTTT.